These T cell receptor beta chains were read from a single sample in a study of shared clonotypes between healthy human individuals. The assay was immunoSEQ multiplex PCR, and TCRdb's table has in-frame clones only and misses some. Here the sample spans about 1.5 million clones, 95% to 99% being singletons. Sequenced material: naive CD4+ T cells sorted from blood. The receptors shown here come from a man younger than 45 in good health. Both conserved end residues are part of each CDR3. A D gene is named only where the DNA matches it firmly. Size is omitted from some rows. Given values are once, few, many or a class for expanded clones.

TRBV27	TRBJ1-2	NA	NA	TGTGCCAGCAGTTTTCGGGGCCATGGCTACACCTTC	CASSFRGHGYTF
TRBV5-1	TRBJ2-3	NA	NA	TGCGCCAGCAGCTCCCCCGAACTTACAGATACGCAGTATTTT	CASSSPELTDTQYF
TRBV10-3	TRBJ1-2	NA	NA	TGTGCCATCCGGACGACAGTCGACCTAAGTGGCTACACCTTC	CAIRTTVDLSGYTF
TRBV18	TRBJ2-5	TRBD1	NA	TGTGCCAGCTCACCTCTCCGGGACAGAGAACAAGAGACCCAGTACTTC	CASSPLRDREQETQYF
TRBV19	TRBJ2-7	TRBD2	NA	TGTGCCAGTAGTATAGTGGTGAGAGCGGGGCCCTACGAGCAGTACTTC	CASSIVVRAGPYEQYF
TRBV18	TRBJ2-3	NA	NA	TGTGCCAGCTCACCGCCTAACCGGATAGATACGCAGTATTTT	CASSPPNRIDTQYF
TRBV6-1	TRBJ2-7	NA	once	TGTGCCAGCAGAGCCCAATCCTACGAGCAGTACTTC	CASRAQSYEQYF
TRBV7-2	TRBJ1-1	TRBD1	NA	TGTGCCAGCAGCCTGAAGGGGGCTACTGAAGCTTTCTTT	CASSLKGATEAFF
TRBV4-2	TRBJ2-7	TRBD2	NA	TGTGCCAGCAGCCAAGGCTCCGGACTAGGTATGCAAGTTGGGATCTACGAGCAGTACTTC	CASSQGSGLGMQVGIYEQYF
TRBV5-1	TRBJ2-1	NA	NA	TGCGCCAGCAGCTTGGCCGCTGAGCAGTTCTTC	CASSLAAEQFF
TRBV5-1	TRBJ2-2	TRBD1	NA	TGCGCCAGCAGCTTTCAGGGGGCAGGCGGGGAGCTGTTTTTT	CASSFQGAGGELFF
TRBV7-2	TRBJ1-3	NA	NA	TGTGCCAGCAGCTTAGCAGGGACCGCTGGAAACACCATATATTTT	CASSLAGTAGNTIYF
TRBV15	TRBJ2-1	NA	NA	TGTGCCACCAGCAGTCTCCGGGATGGTGCGCAGTTCTTC	CATSSLRDGAQFF
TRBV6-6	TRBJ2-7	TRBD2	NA	TGTGCCAGCAGACCGGGGGGAGAGGGATACTACGAGCAGTACTTC	CASRPGGEGYYEQYF
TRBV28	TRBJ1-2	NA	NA	TGTGCCAGCAGTTACCCGTCTGGGTCCCACTATGGCTACACCTTC	CASSYPSGSHYGYTF
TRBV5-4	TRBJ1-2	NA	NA	TGTGCCAGCAGCTTGGCCGTGTTGGCGGATAGTTTTACTGGCTACACCTTC	CASSLAVLADSFTGYTF
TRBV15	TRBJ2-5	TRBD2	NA	TGTGCCACCAGCAGAGCGGGAGGAAGAGAGACCCAGTACTTC	CATSRAGGRETQYF
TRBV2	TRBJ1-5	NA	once	TGTGCCAGCATTAGGGAGTATGGCAATCAGCCCCAGCATTTT	CASIREYGNQPQHF
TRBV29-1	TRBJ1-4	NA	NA	TGCAGCGTTGTTTCAGGGGATGAAAAACTGTTTTTT	CSVVSGDEKLFF
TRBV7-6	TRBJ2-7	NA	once	TGTGCCAGCAGCTTATACGGGCTGGGACCCTACGAGCAGTACTTC	CASSLYGLGPYEQYF
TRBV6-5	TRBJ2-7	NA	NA	TGTGCCAGCAGCAACAGGGTGGGGGCCTACGAGCAGTACTTC	CASSNRVGAYEQYF
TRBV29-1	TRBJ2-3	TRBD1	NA	TGCAGCGTCGGGGACAGGGGGCGTTCAGATACGCAGTATTTT	CSVGDRGRSDTQYF
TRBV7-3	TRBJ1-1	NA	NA	TGTGCCAGCAGCCTCGCGGAGAGGACTGAAGCTTTCTTT	CASSLAERTEAFF
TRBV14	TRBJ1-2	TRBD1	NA	TGTGCCAGCAGCCAAGCCGGGACAGGGGTCTATGGCTACACCTTC	CASSQAGTGVYGYTF
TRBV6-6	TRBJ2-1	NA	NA	TGTGCCAGCAGGGGACGGAAGGTCAATGAGCAGTTCTTC	CASRGRKVNEQFF
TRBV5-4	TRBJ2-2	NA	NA	TGTGCCAGCAGCTTCGGTCGCGGTGCTACCGGGGAGCTGTTTTTT	CASSFGRGATGELFF
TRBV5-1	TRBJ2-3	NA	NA	TGCGCCAGCAGCCTCCCAGGCAGTAGCGGTCTTGATACGCAGTATTTT	CASSLPGSSGLDTQYF
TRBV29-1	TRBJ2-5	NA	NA	TGCAGCGTTGCAAGGAGGGGGGAGACCCAGTACTTC	CSVARRGETQYF
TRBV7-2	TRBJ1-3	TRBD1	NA	TGTGCCAGCAGCTTAGTCTCCCAGGGGGCAGGAAACACCATATATTTT	CASSLVSQGAGNTIYF
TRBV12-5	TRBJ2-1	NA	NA	TGTGCTAGTGGTTCTGGGGGGACGGGCGGCTACAATGAGCAGTTCTTC	CASGSGGTGGYNEQFF
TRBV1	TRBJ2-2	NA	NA	TGCACCAGCAGTCCAGGGGGCACCGGGGAGCTGTTTTTT	CTSSPGGTGELFF
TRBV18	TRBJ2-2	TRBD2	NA	TGTGCCAGCTCACTACTGAGCGGGAACGAACGCACCGGGGAGCTGTTTTTT	CASSLLSGNERTGELFF
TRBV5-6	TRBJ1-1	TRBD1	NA	TGTGCCAGCAGCTCTCAGGGGGGAGTTACTGAAGCTTTCTTT	CASSSQGGVTEAFF
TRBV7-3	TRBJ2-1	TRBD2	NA	TGTGCCAGCAGCGTCACTAGGCGGGAGGCCTACAATGAGCAGTTCTTC	CASSVTRREAYNEQFF
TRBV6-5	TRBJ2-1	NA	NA	TGTGCCAGCAGTGCTTTCCTCGGGGGATTGGATGAGCAGTTCTTC	CASSAFLGGLDEQFF
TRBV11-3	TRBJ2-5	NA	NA	TGTGCCAGCAGCGCTCGAACCCGGGCAGGACAAGAGACCCAGTACTTC	CASSARTRAGQETQYF
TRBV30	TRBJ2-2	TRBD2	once	TGTGCCTGGAGCCCACTAGCGGGTAGCACCGGGGAGCTGTTTTTT	CAWSPLAGSTGELFF